The source of this TCR beta chain is a study of CD8+ T cells in alopecia areata. Across the whole study: Patients in the treated group were given tofacitinib by mouth, 5 to 10 mg twice a day.

In each case, RNA was isolated and then reverse transcribed into cDNA as the sequencing template. The method was immunoSEQ multiplex PCR; TCRdb's version includes in-frame clones alone and lacks a portion of them. The data contain 180,000 or so clones, 65% to 75% of them singletons. CDR1 PRHDT and CDR2 FYEKMQ come from the germline V gene (reference sequence). V was clipped by 7 bases and J by 2 bases; unmatched bases: 5. The CDR3 contains 14 residues. The sequencing here drew on CD8+ T cells sorted from blood, taken at week 0. The sequence came from a human donor with alopecia areata. The genes are TRBV13 and TRBJ2-1; 7 bases map to TRBD2. CDR3 nucleotides: TGTGCCAGCACCCGCGGGGGAACCTACAATGAGCAGTTCTTC. Protein: CASTRGGTYNEQFF.